This is a list of T cell receptor beta chains from one sample in a study of blood T cell repertoires in COVID-19. Method: immunoSEQ multiplex PCR; TCRdb's copy keeps in-frame clones and lacks some. The table has around 23,000 clones, 65% to 75% seen once; the top ten hold over 6.5%. The sequenced material came from peripheral blood. Receptors were obtained from a middle-aged man with COVID-19, enrolled during active disease. Each CDR3 is given with its conserved first and last residue. The D gene is left open where the match is weak. Size tells how often a clone was seen (once, few, many) or the class of an expanded clone, and some rows leave it out.

clone_size,d_call,v_call,j_call,cdr3_aa,cdr3_nt
.,.,TRBV6-5,TRBJ2-7,CASSLPGAYEQYF,TGTGCCAGCAGCCTCCCGGGGGCCTACGAGCAGTACTTC
.,.,TRBV6-5,TRBJ2-1,CATKEGYNEQFF,TGTGCCACGAAGGAGGGTTACAATGAGCAGTTCTTC
.,TRBD2,TRBV5-1,TRBJ2-2,CASSPRGTSGTGELFF,TGCGCCAGCAGCCCCCGAGGGACTAGCGGGACCGGGGAGCTGTTTTTT
once,TRBD1,TRBV6-5,TRBJ2-5,CASSTYAPGGETQYF,TGTGCCAGCAGTACCTACGCACCAGGGGGTGAGACCCAGTACTTC
.,TRBD2,TRBV7-3,TRBJ2-1,CASSSAGGLVGEQFF,TGTGCCAGCAGCTCAGCGGGGGGGCTGGTCGGTGAGCAGTTCTTC
.,.,TRBV24-1,TRBJ2-5,CATSDSRGVETQYF,TGTGCCACCAGTGACTCGCGGGGCGTCGAGACCCAGTACTTC
once,.,TRBV27,TRBJ2-3,CASSRQPSTDTQYF,TGTGCCAGCAGCAGACAGCCCAGCACAGATACGCAGTATTTT
.,TRBD1,TRBV6-1,TRBJ1-2,CASSEEGRGQGYGYTF,TGTGCCAGCAGTGAAGAAGGTCGGGGACAGGGCTATGGCTACACCTTC
.,.,TRBV20-1,TRBJ2-3,CSASLTDTQYF,TGCAGTGCTAGCCTCACAGATACGCAGTATTTT
.,.,TRBV6-5,TRBJ1-1,CAVLSDSNTEAFF,TGTGCCGTACTCTCGGACAGTAACACTGAAGCTTTCTTT
.,.,TRBV6-6,TRBJ2-3,CASRASGGTDTQYF,TGTGCCAGCAGGGCGTCGGGGGGCACAGATACGCAGTATTTT
.,.,TRBV3-1/TRBV3-2,TRBJ1-2,CASSPLNAKGYGYTF,TGTGCCAGCAGCCCCCTTAACGCCAAGGGGTATGGCTACACCTTC
.,TRBD2,TRBV4-2,TRBJ2-1,CASSQDWLAGADEQFF,TGTGCCAGCAGCCAAGATTGGCTAGCGGGAGCCGATGAGCAGTTCTTC
few,.,TRBV29-1,TRBJ1-2,CSVAQGDYGYTF,TGCAGCGTTGCGCAGGGCGACTATGGCTACACCTTC
.,.,TRBV9,TRBJ1-4,CASSPDSTTNEKLFF,TGTGCCAGCAGCCCAGACAGCACAACTAATGAAAAACTGTTTTTT
few,.,TRBV7-9,TRBJ1-2,CASRQTGGGRPYGYTF,TGTGCCAGCAGACAGACGGGGGGCGGCCGACCCTATGGCTACACCTTC
.,TRBD1,TRBV20-1,TRBJ2-2,CSASPGQGGTGELFF,TGCAGTGCAAGTCCGGGACAGGGTGGGACCGGGGAGCTGTTTTTT
.,TRBD2,TRBV5-1,TRBJ2-7,CASSLGTRSYEQYF,TGCGCCAGCAGCTTAGGGACTAGGTCCTACGAGCAGTACTTC
.,.,TRBV11-2,TRBJ2-7,CASSLPGYEQYF,TGTGCCAGCAGCTTACCCGGTTACGAGCAGTACTTC
once,TRBD2,TRBV19,TRBJ2-7,CASRLAGDHYEQYF,TGTGCCAGTAGACTAGCGGGAGACCACTACGAGCAGTACTTC
.,.,TRBV10-3,TRBJ1-2,CAISGADRPGYTF,TGTGCCATCAGTGGGGCAGACCGCCCGGGCTACACCTTC
.,.,TRBV4-2,TRBJ2-2,CASSQADWTKNTGELFF,TGTGCCAGCAGCCAAGCGGATTGGACAAAGAACACCGGGGAGCTGTTTTTT
.,.,TRBV19,TRBJ1-2,CASSRYRAGYGYTF,TGTGCCAGTAGTAGGTACAGGGCCGGCTATGGCTACACCTTC
.,TRBD2,TRBV24-1,TRBJ2-2,CATSMAGGRLQTGELFF,TGTGCCACCAGTATGGCCGGCGGGAGGTTACAAACCGGGGAGCTGTTTTTT
few,.,TRBV15,TRBJ2-1,CATSLSGLYNEQFF,TGTGCCACCAGCCTCTCGGGTCTCTACAATGAGCAGTTCTTC
.,.,TRBV10-3,TRBJ2-1,CAISESNREQFF,TGTGCCATCAGTGAGTCCAACCGGGAGCAGTTCTTC
.,TRBD2,TRBV5-1,TRBJ2-2,CASSRTSSDTGELFF,TGCGCCAGCAGCAGGACTAGTTCGGACACCGGGGAGCTGTTTTTT
.,.,TRBV30,TRBJ1-5,CAWSRDSNQPQHF,TGTGCCTGGAGCCGAGATAGCAATCAGCCCCAGCATTTT
.,.,TRBV11-2,TRBJ2-5,CASSSPRDISRETQYF,TGTGCCAGCAGCTCGCCCCGGGACATCTCAAGGGAGACCCAGTACTTC
.,.,TRBV10-3,TRBJ2-7,CAISPGSYEQYF,TGTGCCATCAGCCCTGGGAGCTACGAGCAGTACTTC